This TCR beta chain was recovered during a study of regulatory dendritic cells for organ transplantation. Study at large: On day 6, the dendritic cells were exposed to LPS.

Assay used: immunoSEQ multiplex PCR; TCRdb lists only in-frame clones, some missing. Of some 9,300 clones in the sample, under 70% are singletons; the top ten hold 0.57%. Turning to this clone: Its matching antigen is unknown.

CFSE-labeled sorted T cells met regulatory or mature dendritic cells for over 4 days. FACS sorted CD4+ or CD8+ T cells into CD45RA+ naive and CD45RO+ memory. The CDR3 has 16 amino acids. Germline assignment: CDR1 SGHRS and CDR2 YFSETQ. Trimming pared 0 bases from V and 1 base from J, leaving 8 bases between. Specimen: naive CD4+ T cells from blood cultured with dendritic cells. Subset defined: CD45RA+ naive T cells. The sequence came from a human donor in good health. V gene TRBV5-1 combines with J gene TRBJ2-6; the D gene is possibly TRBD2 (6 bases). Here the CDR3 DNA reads TGCGCCAGCAGCTTGGGGGGGGATTCTGGGGCCAACGTCCTGACTTTC. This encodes CASSLGGDSGANVLTF.